The subject of this entry is one T cell receptor (beta chain). Its antigen is as yet unknown. This entry comes from a study of shared clonotypes between healthy human individuals. Study-level results: Clonotype sharing levels among donors were expected to vary with sequencing depth. When compared with the clonotypes that were shared by all four sorted-subset donors, the non-shared clonotypes turned out to have lower generation probabilities.

Assay used: immunoSEQ multiplex PCR; TCRdb lists only in-frame clones, some missing. This sample yields roughly 2.2 million clones, of which about 92% are seen a single time; under 0.45% belongs to the top ten. After removal of 4 bases from V and 3 bases from J, the junction contained 8 bases not matched to a gene. Germline lookup yields CDR1 MNHNS and CDR2 SASEGT. The CDR3 contains 17 residues. V gene TRBV6-1 combines with J gene TRBJ2-2, with 10 bases aligning to TRBD2. The sample consisted of naive CD4+ T cells from PBMCs. Noted subset: CD45RA+ positively selected. This receptor was taken from a young man in good health. Some clones in this sample may be carry-over from other donors' samples. The CDR3 nucleotides are TGTGCCAGCAGTGTACACCTAGCGGGAGACTACACCGGGGAGCTGTTTTTT. This translates into CASSVHLAGDYTGELFF.